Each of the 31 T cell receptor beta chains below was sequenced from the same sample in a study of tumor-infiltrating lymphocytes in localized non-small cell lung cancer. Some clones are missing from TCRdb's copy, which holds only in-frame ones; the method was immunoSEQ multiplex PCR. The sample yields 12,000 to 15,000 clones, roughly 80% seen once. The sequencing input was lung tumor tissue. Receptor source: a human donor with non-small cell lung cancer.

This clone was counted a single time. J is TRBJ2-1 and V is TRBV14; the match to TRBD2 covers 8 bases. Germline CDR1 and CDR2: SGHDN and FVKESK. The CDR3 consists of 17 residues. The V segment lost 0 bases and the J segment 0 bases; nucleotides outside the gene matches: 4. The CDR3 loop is CASSQELAGNSYNEQFF. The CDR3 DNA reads TGTGCCAGCAGCCAAGAGCTAGCGGGCAACTCCTACAATGAGCAGTTCTTC.

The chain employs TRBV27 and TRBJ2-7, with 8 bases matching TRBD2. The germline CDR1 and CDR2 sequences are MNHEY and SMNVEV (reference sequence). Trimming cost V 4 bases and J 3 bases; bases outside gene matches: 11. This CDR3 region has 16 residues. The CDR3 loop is CASSSVVYGRDYEQYF. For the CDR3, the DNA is TGTGCCAGCAGTTCGGTGGTATACGGGAGGGACTACGAGCAGTACTTC.

The CDR3 bases are TGTGCCAGCAGCCACCTACCGGGACAGGGATCTCCGTATGGCTACACCTTC. It yields the protein CASSHLPGQGSPYGYTF. The chain is built from TRBV5-6 and TRBJ1-2; 9 positions agree with TRBD1. Germline V gene sequence: CDR1 SGHDT, CDR2 YYEEEE. V trimming: 4 bases; J trimming: 5 bases; junction bases outside the gene matches: 15. The CDR3 runs to 17 residues.

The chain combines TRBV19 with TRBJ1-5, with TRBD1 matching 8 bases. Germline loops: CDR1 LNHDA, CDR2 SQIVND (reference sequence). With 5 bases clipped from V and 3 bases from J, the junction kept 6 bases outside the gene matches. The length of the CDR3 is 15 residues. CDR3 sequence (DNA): TGTGCCAGTAGTTCCCAGGGGGCTCTCAATCAGCCCCAGCATTTT. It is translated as CASSSQGALNQPQHF.

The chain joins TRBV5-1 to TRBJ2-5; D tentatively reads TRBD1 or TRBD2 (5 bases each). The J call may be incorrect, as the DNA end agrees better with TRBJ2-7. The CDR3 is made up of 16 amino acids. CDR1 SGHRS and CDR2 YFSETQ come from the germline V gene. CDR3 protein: CASSDYPWGTGYEQYF. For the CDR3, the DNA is TGCGCCAGCAGCGACTACCCCTGGGGGACGGGGTACGAGCAGTACTTC.

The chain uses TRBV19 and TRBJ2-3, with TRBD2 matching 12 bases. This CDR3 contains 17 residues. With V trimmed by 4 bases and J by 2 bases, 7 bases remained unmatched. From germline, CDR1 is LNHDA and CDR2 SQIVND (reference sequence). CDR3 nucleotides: TGTGCCAGTAGTACCCTAGCGGGAGGGGGGATCACAGATACGCAGTATTTT. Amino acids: CASSTLAGGGITDTQYF.

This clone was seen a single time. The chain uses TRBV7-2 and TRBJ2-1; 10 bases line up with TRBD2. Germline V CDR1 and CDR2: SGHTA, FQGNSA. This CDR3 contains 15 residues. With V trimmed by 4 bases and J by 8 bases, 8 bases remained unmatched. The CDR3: CASSSLAGENHEQFF. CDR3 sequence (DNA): TGTGCCAGCAGCTCGCTAGCGGGAGAGAATCATGAGCAGTTCTTC.

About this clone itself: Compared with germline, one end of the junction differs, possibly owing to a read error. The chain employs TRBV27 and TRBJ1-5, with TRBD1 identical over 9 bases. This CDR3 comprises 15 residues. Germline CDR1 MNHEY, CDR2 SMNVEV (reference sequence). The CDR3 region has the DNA TGTGCCAGCAGTTACAGGGGGCAAGGCAATCAGCTCCAGCATTTT. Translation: CASSYRGQGNQLQHF.

CDR3 nucleotides: TGTGCCAGCCCCCGGGGGACTTCTGGGGCCCAGTACTTC. It is translated as CASPRGTSGAQYF. The chain employs TRBV21-1 and TRBJ2-5; the table's D call of TRBD2 was not tested on the DNA. TRBV21-1 is recorded as a pseudogene. The CDR3 consists of 13 residues.

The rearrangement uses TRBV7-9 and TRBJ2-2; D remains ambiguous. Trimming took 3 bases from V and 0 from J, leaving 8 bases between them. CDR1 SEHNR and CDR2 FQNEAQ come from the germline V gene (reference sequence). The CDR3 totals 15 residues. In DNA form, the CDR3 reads TGTGCCAGCAGCTTCGGCCAGACGAACACCGGGGAGCTGTTTTTT. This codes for CASSFGQTNTGELFF.

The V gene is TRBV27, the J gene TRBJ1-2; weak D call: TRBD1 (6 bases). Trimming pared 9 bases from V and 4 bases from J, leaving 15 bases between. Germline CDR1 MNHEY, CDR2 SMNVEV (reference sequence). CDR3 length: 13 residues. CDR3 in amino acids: CASTKQGGYGYTF. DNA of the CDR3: TGTGCCAGTACGAAACAGGGCGGCTATGGCTACACCTTC.

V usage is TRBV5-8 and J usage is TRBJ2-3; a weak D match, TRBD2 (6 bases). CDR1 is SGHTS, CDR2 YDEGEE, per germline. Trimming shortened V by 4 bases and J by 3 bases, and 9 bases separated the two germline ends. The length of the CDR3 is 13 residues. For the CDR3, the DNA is TGTGCCAGCAGCCCCGCGGGGACAGATACGCAGTATTTT. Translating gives CASSPAGTDTQYF.

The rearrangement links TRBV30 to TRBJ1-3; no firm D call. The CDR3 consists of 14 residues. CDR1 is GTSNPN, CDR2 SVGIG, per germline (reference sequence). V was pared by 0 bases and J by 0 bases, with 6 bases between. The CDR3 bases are TGTGCCTGGAGTGTAGGGTCCTCTGGAAACACCATATATTTT. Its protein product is CAWSVGSSGNTIYF.

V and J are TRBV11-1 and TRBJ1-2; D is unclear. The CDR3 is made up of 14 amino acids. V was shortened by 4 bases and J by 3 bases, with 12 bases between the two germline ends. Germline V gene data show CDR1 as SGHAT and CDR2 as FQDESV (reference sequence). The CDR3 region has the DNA TGTGCCAGCAGCTCCGGACTCCTAGACTATGGCTACACCTTC. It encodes CASSSGLLDYGYTF.

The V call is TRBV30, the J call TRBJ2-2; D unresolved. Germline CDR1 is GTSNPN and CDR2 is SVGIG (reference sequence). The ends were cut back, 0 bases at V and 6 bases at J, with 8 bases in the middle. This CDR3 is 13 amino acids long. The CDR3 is CAWSVWAAGELFF. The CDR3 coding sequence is TGTGCCTGGAGTGTATGGGCCGCCGGGGAGCTGTTTTTT.

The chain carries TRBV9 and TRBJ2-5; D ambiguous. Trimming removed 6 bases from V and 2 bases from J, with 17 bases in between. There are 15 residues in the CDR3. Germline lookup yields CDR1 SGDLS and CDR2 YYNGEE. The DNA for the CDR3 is TGTGCCAGCACGGTATCCGACCTCAGACAAGAGACCCAGTACTTC. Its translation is CASTVSDLRQETQYF.

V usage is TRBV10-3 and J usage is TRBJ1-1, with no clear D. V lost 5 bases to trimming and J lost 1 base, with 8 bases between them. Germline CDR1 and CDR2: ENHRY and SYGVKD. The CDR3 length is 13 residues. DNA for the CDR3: TGTGCCATCAGTCGCCAGGAGAACACTGAAGCTTTCTTT. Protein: CAISRQENTEAFF.

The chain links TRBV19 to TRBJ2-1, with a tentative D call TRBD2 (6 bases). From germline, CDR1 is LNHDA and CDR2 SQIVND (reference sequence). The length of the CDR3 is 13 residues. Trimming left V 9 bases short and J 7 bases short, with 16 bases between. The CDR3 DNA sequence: TGTGCCAGACCGGAGACTAGGACTAATGAGCAGTTCTTC. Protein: CARPETRTNEQFF.

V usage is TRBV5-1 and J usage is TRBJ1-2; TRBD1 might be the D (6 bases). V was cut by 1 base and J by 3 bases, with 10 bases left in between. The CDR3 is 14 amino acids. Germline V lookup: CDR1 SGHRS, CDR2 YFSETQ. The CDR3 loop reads CASSLSGGDYGYTF. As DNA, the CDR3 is TGCGCCAGCAGCTTGAGCGGGGGCGACTATGGCTACACCTTC.

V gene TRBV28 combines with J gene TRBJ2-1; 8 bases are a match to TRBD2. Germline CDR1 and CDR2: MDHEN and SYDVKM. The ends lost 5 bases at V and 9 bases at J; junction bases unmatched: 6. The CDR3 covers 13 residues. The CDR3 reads CASSSGSLSEQFF. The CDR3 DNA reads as TGTGCCAGCAGTAGCGGGAGTCTGTCTGAGCAGTTCTTC.

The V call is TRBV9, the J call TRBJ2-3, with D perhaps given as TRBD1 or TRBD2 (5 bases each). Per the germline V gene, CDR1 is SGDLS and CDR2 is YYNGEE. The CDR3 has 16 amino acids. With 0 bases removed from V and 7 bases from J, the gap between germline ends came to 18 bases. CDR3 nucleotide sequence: TGTGCCAGCAGCGTAGTGACGGGGACGGCAAGCAATACGCAGTATTTT. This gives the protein CASSVVTGTASNTQYF.

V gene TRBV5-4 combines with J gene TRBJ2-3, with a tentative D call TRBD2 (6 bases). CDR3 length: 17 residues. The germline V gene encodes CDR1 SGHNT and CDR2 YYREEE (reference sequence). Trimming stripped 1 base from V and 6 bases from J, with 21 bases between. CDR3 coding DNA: TGTGCCAGCAGCTTGAGAGGAGGGAGGCCAACAACGGATACGCAGTATTTT. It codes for CASSLRGGRPTTDTQYF.

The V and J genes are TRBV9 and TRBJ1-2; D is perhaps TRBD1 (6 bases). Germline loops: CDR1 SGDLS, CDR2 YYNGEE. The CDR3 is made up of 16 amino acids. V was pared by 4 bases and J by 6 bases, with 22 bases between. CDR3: CASSQPYGGGQDGYTF. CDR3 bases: TGTGCCAGCAGCCAGCCTTACGGGGGGGGGCAGGATGGCTACACCTTC.

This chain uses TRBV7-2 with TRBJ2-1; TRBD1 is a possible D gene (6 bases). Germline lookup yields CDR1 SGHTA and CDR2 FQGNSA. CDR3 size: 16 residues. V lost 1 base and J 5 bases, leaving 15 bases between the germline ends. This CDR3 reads CASSLGVGGHNNEQFF. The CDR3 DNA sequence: TGTGCCAGCAGCTTAGGGGTAGGGGGACATAACAATGAGCAGTTCTTC.

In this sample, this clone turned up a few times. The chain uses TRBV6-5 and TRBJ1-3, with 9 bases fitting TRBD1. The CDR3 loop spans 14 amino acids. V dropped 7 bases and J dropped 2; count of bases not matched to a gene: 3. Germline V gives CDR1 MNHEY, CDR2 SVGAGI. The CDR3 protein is CASTRTGAGNTIYF. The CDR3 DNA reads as TGTGCCAGCACCAGGACAGGGGCTGGAAACACCATATATTTT.

The CDR3: CASSMRQGATDGYTF. The CDR3 nucleotides are TGTGCCAGCAGTATGAGACAGGGGGCGACGGATGGCTACACCTTC. The gene calls are TRBV27 and TRBJ1-2, with TRBD1 matching over 10 bases. V shed 5 bases, J shed 6 bases, and the junction held 9 bases outside the gene matches. Per germline, CDR1 MNHEY and CDR2 SMNVEV (reference sequence). The CDR3 runs 15 residues.

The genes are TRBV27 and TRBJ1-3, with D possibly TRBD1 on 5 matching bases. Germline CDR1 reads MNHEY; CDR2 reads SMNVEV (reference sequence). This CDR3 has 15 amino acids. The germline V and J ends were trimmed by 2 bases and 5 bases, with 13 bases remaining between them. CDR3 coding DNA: TGTGCCAGCAGTTTAAACGGGACGCCCAGAAACACCATATATTTT. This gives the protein CASSLNGTPRNTIYF.

The CDR3 region is CASSQEASGRNEQYF. The CDR3 DNA follows: TGCGCCAGCAGCCAAGAGGCTAGCGGGAGAAACGAGCAGTACTTC. The rearrangement uses TRBV4-3 and TRBJ2-7; 10 nucleotides line up with TRBD2. V trimming: 0 bases; J trimming: 5 bases; junction bases outside the gene matches: 4. The CDR3 loop spans 15 amino acids. CDR1 is LGHNA, CDR2 YSLEER, per germline.

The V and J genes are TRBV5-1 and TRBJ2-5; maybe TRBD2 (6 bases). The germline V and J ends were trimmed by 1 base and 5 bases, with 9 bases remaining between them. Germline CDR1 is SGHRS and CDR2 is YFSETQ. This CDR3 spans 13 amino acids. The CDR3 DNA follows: TGCGCCAGCAGCTTGTCGGGAGCGGAGACCCAGTACTTC. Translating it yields CASSLSGAETQYF.

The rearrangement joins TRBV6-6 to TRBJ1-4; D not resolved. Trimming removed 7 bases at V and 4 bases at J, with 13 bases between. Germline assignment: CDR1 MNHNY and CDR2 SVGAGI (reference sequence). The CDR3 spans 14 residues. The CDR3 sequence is CASTIGKGNEKLFF. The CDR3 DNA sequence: TGTGCCAGCACCATAGGGAAGGGTAATGAAAAACTGTTTTTT.

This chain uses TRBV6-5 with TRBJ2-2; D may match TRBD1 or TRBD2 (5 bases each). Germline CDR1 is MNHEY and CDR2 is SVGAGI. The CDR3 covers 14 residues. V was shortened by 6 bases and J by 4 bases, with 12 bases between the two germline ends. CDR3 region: CASRRVGATGELFF. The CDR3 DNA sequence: TGTGCCAGCAGGAGGGTCGGGGCCACCGGGGAGCTGTTTTTT.